The 11 T cell receptor beta chains presented below share a single source sample, sequenced in a study of T cell clonality in common variable immunodeficiency. Using immunoSEQ multiplex PCR, the repertoire was profiled, and TCRdb retains in-frame clones only, with some absent. Altogether about 52,000 clones were found in the sample, and no singletons occur. The source material was peripheral blood mononuclear cells. The source of these receptors is a person aged 18 to 70 in good health.

This clone was seen many times. The read comes to an end 3 residues before the CDR3 does, leaving the germline J gene to fill in the end. This sequence joins TRBV11-2 and TRBJ2-7, with 10 positions matching TRBD2. This CDR3 has 14 residues. Germline V gene data show CDR1 as SGHAT and CDR2 as FQNNGV. J was trimmed by 3 bases and V by 2 bases; bases with no gene match: 1. The CDR3 reads CASSLLAGDYEQYF. The sequenced part of the CDR3 DNA is TGTGCCAGCAGCTTACTAGCGGGGGACTACGAG.

There are many counts of this clone. The sequenced fragment ends 3 residues before the CDR3 boundary, so the rest is inferred from the germline J gene. The genes are TRBV20-1 and TRBJ2-1; D uncertain. Looked up from germline, CDR1 is DFQATT and CDR2 is SNEGSKA (reference sequence). The CDR3 runs 13 residues. V dropped 0 bases and J dropped 7 bases, with 10 bases sitting between them. The CDR3 sequence: CSARESPRNEQFF. Partial CDR3 DNA: TGCAGTGCTAGAGAGAGCCCTAGAAATGAG.

This clone was detected many times. The covered CDR3 bases are TGTGCCAGCAGCCCCGACAGTATGAACACTGAA. This gives the protein CASSPDSMNTE. In full, the CDR3 is CASSPDSMNTEAFF. This rearrangement joins TRBV5-4 to TRBJ1-1; D might be TRBD1 (5 bases). Sequencing ends 3 residues short of the CDR3 end; the germline J gene provides the rest. Germline assignment: CDR1 SGHNT and CDR2 YYREEE (reference sequence). The CDR3 spans 14 residues. Between the trimmed V and J ends, which lost 4 bases and 0 bases, there was a span of 10 bases.

This clone was detected ten times or more. The read ends 3 residues early relative to the CDR3; the germline J gene fills the gap. The chain has TRBV20-1 and TRBJ2-1; TRBD2 matches 7 bases. CDR3 length: 13 residues. The V gene end was trimmed by 4 bases and the J gene end by 3 bases; junction bases not matched to a gene: 3. Germline CDR1 and CDR2: DFQATT and SNEGSKA (reference sequence). Incomplete CDR3 DNA: TGCAGTGCTATTCTAGCGGACTACAATGAG. It is translated as CSAILADYNE. The whole CDR3 sequence reads CSAILADYNEQFF.

This clone has ten or more counts. With the read ending 3 residues before the CDR3 end, the germline J gene is used to fill in that end. The J gene is TRBJ2-7, the V gene TRBV28; 13 bases are a match to TRBD2. This CDR3 is built from 15 residues. The trim removed 3 bases at V and 3 bases at J, leaving 2 bases unmatched. The germline V gene encodes CDR1 MDHEN and CDR2 SYDVKM. The CDR3 bases that were read are TGTGCCAGCAGTTTGGGGACTAGCGGGATCTACGAG. This gives the protein CASSLGTSGIYE. The entire CDR3 reads CASSLGTSGIYEQYF. Full variable domain (missing parts from reference TRBV28 and TRBJ2-7): DVKVTQSSRYLVKRTGEKVFLECVQDMDHENMFWYRQDPGLGLRLIYFSYDVKMKEKGDIPEGYSVSREKKERFSLILESASTNQTSMYLCASSLGTSGIYEQYFGPGTRLTVT.

This clone was seen many times. The CDR3 end falls 3 residues outside the read, so it is completed with the germline J gene. The chain couples TRBV7-6 to TRBJ2-2; D might be TRBD1 (5 bases). The CDR3 is 11 residues long. Germline CDR1 SGHVS, CDR2 FNYEAQ. The V end was cut by 8 bases, the J end by 6 bases, with 7 bases between. The CDR3 loop is CASQGSGELFF. The CDR3 DNA, read in part, is TGTGCCAGCCAGGGTTCCGGGGAG.

This clone was picked up many times. The read halts 3 residues ahead of the CDR3 end, with the missing end drawn from the germline J gene. The rearrangement links TRBV6-2 or TRBV6-3 to TRBJ2-7; TRBD1 matches 8 bases. Unmatched junction bases numbered 8, after V lost 4 bases and J lost 3 bases. This CDR3 contains 15 residues. Germline values: CDR1 MNHEY, CDR2 SVGEGT. The sequenced CDR3 bases are TGTGCCAGCAGTTCCGCGGGGACAGGCAACTACGAG. Its translation: CASSSAGTGNYE. The whole CDR3 region reads CASSSAGTGNYEQYF.

This clone was counted many times. The CDR3 end is not reached by the read, which stops 3 residues before it; the germline J gene fills it in. The rearrangement uses TRBV15 and TRBJ1-4, with 8 bases aligning to TRBD1. In germline, CDR1 is LNHNV, CDR2 YYDKDF (reference sequence). The V segment lost 5 bases and the J segment 0 bases; nucleotides outside the gene matches: 2. The CDR3 contains 15 residues. The CDR3 sequence: CATSPGGPTNEKLFF. The CDR3 bases that were read are TGTGCCACCAGCCCAGGGGGCCCAACTAATGAAAAA.

This clone was recorded at least ten times. The read gets to within 3 residues of the CDR3 end, and the germline J gene fills in the rest. V and J are TRBV5-1 and TRBJ2-7; D remains ambiguous. Trimming left V 4 bases short and J 5 bases short, with 16 bases between. The CDR3 is 14 residues long. The germline CDR1 and CDR2 sequences are SGHRS and YFSETQ. The CDR3 bases that were read are TGCGCCAGCAGCACGTTGACAAGTGAGCACGAG. Translation gives CASSTLTSEHE. The entire CDR3 protein is CASSTLTSEHEQYF.

This clone was counted ten times or more. The read ends 3 residues before the CDR3 terminus; that terminus is restored from the germline J gene. V gene TRBV5-1 combines with J gene TRBJ2-7; D ambiguous. Trimming shortened V by 0 bases and J by 2 bases, and 6 bases separated the two germline ends. The CDR3 consists of 13 residues. Germline V gene sequence: CDR1 SGHRS, CDR2 YFSETQ. CDR3 DNA (partial): TGCGCCAGCAGCTTGGACAGCCCCTACGAG. It is translated as CASSLDSPYE. The full-length CDR3 reads as CASSLDSPYEQYF.

This clone was detected many times. Read coverage stops 3 residues before the CDR3 terminus; the germline J gene supplies the remainder. V and J are TRBV20-1 and TRBJ2-1; tentatively, D is TRBD2 (5 bases). Between the trimmed V and J ends, which lost 0 bases and 2 bases, there was a span of 8 bases. There are 14 residues in the CDR3. Germline lookup yields CDR1 DFQATT and CDR2 SNEGSKA (reference sequence). The CDR3 loop reads CSAREADPYNEQFF. The covered CDR3 bases are TGCAGTGCTAGAGAAGCGGACCCCTACAATGAG.